This T cell receptor beta chain was obtained from a study of shared clonotypes between healthy human individuals. Looking at the study overall: Each donor had three CD4 naive, three CD4 memory, two CD8 naive and one CD8 memory plate.

Naive-designated CD8 cells lacked CD45RO, were positively enriched for CCR7, and omitted terminally differentiated effector memory CD45RA+ cells. As regards this clone: Its antigen remains unknown.

CDR3 length: 20 residues. Looked up from germline, CDR1 is SGDLS and CDR2 is YYNGEE. With V trimmed by 3 bases and J by 3 bases, 16 bases remained unmatched. The run depth of the assay was deep. Sequencing was performed with immunoSEQ multiplex PCR; in TCRdb, only in-frame clones are kept and a portion is missing. The sample lists roughly 2,000,000 clones, approximately 94% occurring once. Study-level findings and limits: The study found about 4.6% of naive CD4 clonotypes shared across a few donors.

Sequences were obtained from naive CD8+ T cells sorted from blood. The J gene is TRBJ2-3, the V gene TRBV9, with 13 bases aligning to TRBD2. The TCR originated in a man between 18 and 29 years old in good health. The CDR3 loop reads CASSEPAPGLAGLKTDTQYF. CDR3 sequence (DNA): TGTGCCAGCAGCGAGCCCGCTCCGGGACTAGCGGGATTGAAGACAGATACGCAGTATTTT.